This TCR beta chain was recovered during a study of blood T cell repertoires in COVID-19. Turning to the study itself: The cDNA or gDNA used as material had been derived from T cells, B-cell-depleted T cells, or PBMCs.

Original handling: Reference gene primer amplification gave estimated nucleated cell counts. Assay used: immunoSEQ multiplex PCR; TCRdb lists only in-frame clones, some missing. The DNA gave D and trimming, while V, J and clone size come from that table. There are about 270,000 clones in the sample; approximately 90% occur only once, and 2.4% lies in the top ten. Participants' own reports of clinical history determined their cohort assignment. This clone occurred a few times. This TCR came from a young woman who had recovered from COVID-19. The material sequenced was PBMCs or T cells enriched from blood (not recorded which).

CDR3 bases: TGTGCCATCAGTGGAAATCACATTAACTATGGCTACACCTTC. It specifies CAISGNHINYGYTF. The chain carries TRBV10-3 and TRBJ1-2, with D unresolved. Germline V gene data show CDR1 as ENHRY and CDR2 as SYGVKD. The CDR3 sequence is 14 residues long. Trimming took 4 bases from V and 1 from J, leaving 10 bases between them.